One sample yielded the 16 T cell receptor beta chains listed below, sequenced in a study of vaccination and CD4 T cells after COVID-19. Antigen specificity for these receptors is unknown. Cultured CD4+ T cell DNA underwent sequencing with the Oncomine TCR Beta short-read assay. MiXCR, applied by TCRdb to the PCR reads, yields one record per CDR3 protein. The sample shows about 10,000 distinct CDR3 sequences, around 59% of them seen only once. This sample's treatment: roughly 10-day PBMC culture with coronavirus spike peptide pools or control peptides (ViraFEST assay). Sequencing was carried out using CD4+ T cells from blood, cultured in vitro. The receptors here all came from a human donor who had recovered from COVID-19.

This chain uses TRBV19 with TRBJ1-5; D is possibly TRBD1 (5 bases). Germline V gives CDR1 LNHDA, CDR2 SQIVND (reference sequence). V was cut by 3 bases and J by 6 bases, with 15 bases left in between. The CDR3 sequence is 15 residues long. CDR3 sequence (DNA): TGTGCCAGTAGTATCCTCGGGGGAGGGTTTCAGCCCCAGCATTTT. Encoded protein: CASSILGGGFQPQHF.

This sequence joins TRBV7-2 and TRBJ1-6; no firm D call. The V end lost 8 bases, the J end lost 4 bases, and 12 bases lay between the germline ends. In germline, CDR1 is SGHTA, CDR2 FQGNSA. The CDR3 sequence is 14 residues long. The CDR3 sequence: CASAGLGYNSPLHF. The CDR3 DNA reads TGTGCCAGCGCCGGGCTCGGGTATAATTCACCCCTCCACTTT.

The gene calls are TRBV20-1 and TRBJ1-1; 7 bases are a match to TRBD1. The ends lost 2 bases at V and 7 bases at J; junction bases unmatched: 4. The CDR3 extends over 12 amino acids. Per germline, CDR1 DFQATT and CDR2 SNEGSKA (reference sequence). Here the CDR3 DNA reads TGCAGTGCTAGACGACAGGGAAATGAAGCTTTCTTT. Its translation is CSARRQGNEAFF.

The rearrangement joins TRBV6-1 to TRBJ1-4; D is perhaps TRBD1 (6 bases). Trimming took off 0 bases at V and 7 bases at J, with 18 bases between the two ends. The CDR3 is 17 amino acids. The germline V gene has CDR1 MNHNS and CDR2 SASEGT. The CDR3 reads CASSEALGGGMGEKLFF. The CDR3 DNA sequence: TGTGCCAGCAGTGAAGCGTTAGGGGGGGGAATGGGTGAAAAACTGTTTTTT.

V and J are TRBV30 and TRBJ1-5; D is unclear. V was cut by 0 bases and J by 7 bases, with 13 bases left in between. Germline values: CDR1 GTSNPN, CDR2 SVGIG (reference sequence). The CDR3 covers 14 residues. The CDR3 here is CAWSVKLSGQPQHF. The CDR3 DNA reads TGTGCCTGGAGTGTAAAATTATCGGGCCAGCCCCAGCATTTT.

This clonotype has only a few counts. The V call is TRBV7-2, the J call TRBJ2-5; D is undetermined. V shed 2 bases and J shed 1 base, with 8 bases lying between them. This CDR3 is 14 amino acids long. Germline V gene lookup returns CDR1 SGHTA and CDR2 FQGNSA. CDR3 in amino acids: CASSLKYVQETQYF. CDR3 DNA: TGTGCCAGCAGCTTAAAGTACGTCCAAGAGACCCAGTACTTC.

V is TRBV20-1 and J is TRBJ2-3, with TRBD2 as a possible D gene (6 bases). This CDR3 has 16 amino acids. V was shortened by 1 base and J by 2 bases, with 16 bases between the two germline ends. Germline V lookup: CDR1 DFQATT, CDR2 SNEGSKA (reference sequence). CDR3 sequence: CSARVTRGGNTDTQYF. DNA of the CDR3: TGCAGTGCTAGAGTTACCCGGGGAGGAAACACAGATACGCAGTATTTT.

CDR3: CSAGQGADTEAFF. The CDR3 DNA is TGCAGTGCTGGACAGGGGGCTGACACTGAAGCTTTCTTT. The gene calls are TRBV20-1 and TRBJ1-1; TRBD1 aligns across 11 bases. The CDR3 has 13 residues. V lost 5 bases and J lost 3; bases outside the gene matches: 2. Germline CDR1 is DFQATT and CDR2 is SNEGSKA (reference sequence).

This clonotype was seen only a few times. As DNA, the CDR3 is TGCAGTGTTGACAGGGAAGGCAGGGAGACCCAGTACTTC. Residues: CSVDREGRETQYF. This rearrangement joins TRBV20-1 to TRBJ2-5; 7 bases agree with TRBD1. CDR1 and CDR2 from the germline V gene are DFQATT and SNEGSKA (reference sequence). This CDR3 comprises 13 residues. J was trimmed by 5 bases and V by 7 bases; bases with no gene match: 10.

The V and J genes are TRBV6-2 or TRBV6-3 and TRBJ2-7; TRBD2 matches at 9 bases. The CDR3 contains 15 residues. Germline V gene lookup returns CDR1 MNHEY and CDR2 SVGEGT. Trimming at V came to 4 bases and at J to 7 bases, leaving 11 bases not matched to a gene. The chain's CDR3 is CASSSLAGSFGEQYF. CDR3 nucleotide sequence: TGTGCCAGCAGTTCGCTAGCGGGATCCTTTGGAGAGCAGTACTTC.

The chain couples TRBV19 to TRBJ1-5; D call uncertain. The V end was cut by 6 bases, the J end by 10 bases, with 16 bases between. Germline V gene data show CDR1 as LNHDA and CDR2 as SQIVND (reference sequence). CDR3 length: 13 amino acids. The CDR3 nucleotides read TGTGCCAGTAGGTTAACGGGGATCCAACCCCAGCATTTT. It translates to CASRLTGIQPQHF.

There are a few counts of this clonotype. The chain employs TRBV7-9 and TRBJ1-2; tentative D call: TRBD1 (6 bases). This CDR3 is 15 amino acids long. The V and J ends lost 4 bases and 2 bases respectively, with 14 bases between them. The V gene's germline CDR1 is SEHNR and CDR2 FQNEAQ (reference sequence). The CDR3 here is CASSSGTRKNYGYTF. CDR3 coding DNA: TGTGCCAGCAGCTCGGGGACACGTAAGAACTATGGCTACACCTTC.

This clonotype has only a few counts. The CDR3 loop reads CSATVRLAGGDEQFF. CDR3 DNA sequence: TGCAGTGCTACCGTCCGACTAGCGGGAGGGGATGAGCAGTTCTTC. The genes are TRBV20-1 and TRBJ2-1, with TRBD2 matching 14 bases. Germline CDR1 is DFQATT and CDR2 is SNEGSKA (reference sequence). V dropped 4 bases and J dropped 8; count of bases not matched to a gene: 7. The CDR3 has 15 amino acids.

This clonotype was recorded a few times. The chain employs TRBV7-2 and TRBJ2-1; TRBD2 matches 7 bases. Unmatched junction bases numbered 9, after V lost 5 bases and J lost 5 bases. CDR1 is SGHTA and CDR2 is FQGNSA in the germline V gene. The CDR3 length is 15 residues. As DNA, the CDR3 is TGTGCCAGCAGCCCCGCGAGCGGGATTAACAATGAGCAGTTCTTC. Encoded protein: CASSPASGINNEQFF.

The CDR3 reads CASSRRASAGELFF. The CDR3 coding sequence is TGTGCCAGCAGTCGGAGGGCCTCGGCCGGGGAGCTGTTTTTT. The V gene is TRBV6-1, the J gene TRBJ2-2; the D gene is possibly TRBD2 (6 bases). Deletions cut 5 bases from V and 6 bases from J, with 13 bases between. The germline gives CDR1 MNHNS, CDR2 SASEGT. This CDR3 spans 14 amino acids.

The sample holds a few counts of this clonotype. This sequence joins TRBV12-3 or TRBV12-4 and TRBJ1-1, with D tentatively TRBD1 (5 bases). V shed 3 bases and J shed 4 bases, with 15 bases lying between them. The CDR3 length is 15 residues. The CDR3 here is CASSFTFGGSTEAFF. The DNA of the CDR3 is TGTGCCAGCAGTTTCACGTTTGGGGGGTCCACTGAAGCTTTCTTT.